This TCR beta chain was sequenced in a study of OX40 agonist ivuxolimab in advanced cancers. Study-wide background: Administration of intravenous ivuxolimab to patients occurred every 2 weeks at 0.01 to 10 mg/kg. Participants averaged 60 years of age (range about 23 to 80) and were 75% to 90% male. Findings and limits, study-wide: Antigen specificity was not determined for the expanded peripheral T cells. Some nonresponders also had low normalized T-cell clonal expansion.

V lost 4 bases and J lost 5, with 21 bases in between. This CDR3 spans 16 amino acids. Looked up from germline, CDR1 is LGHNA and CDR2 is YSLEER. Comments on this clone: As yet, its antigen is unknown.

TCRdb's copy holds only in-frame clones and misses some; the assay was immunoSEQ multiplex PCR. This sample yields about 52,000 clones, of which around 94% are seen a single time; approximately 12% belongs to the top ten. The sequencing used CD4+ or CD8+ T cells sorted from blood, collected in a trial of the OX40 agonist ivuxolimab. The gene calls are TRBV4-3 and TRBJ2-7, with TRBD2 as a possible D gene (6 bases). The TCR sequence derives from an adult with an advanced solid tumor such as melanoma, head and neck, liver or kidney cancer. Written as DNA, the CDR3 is TGCGCCAGCAGCCCGTCGGCCGATGGGGGGATACACGAGCAGTACTTC. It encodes CASSPSADGGIHEQYF.